This note documents a single T cell receptor (beta chain) sequence. Its antigen remains unknown. V gave up 4 bases and J gave up 2 bases, with 27 bases separating them. Per germline, CDR1 SGHVS and CDR2 FQNEAQ. The CDR3 has 20 amino acids. Method: immunoSEQ multiplex PCR; TCRdb's copy keeps in-frame clones and lacks some. The sample shows 120,000 to 150,000 clones, 80% to 90% of them seen only once. This sample was included in a study of cytomegalovirus exposure and HLA in healthy donors. Study-level background: The same platform used for the approximately 700 first-cohort repertoires was also used for the 100 to 150 validation repertoires, as a later analysis reported. Regarding the study as a whole: The study put about 180 TCR beta chains on its list as cytomegalovirus-associated. Despite most TCR sequences being rare, some public TCRs occurred in many donors. Published work reported that the classifier diagnosed cytomegalovirus status with high specificity and sensitivity.

Sequenced sample: PBMCs. J is TRBJ1-5 and V is TRBV7-8; D may be TRBD1 (5 bases). The sequence was collected from a man aged 18 to 29 in good health and CMV-seronegative. CDR3 sequence: CASSSTPSQGVHLGNQPQHF. CDR3 DNA sequence: TGTGCCAGCAGCTCCACCCCAAGTCAAGGGGTTCATCTGGGCAATCAGCCCCAGCATTTT.